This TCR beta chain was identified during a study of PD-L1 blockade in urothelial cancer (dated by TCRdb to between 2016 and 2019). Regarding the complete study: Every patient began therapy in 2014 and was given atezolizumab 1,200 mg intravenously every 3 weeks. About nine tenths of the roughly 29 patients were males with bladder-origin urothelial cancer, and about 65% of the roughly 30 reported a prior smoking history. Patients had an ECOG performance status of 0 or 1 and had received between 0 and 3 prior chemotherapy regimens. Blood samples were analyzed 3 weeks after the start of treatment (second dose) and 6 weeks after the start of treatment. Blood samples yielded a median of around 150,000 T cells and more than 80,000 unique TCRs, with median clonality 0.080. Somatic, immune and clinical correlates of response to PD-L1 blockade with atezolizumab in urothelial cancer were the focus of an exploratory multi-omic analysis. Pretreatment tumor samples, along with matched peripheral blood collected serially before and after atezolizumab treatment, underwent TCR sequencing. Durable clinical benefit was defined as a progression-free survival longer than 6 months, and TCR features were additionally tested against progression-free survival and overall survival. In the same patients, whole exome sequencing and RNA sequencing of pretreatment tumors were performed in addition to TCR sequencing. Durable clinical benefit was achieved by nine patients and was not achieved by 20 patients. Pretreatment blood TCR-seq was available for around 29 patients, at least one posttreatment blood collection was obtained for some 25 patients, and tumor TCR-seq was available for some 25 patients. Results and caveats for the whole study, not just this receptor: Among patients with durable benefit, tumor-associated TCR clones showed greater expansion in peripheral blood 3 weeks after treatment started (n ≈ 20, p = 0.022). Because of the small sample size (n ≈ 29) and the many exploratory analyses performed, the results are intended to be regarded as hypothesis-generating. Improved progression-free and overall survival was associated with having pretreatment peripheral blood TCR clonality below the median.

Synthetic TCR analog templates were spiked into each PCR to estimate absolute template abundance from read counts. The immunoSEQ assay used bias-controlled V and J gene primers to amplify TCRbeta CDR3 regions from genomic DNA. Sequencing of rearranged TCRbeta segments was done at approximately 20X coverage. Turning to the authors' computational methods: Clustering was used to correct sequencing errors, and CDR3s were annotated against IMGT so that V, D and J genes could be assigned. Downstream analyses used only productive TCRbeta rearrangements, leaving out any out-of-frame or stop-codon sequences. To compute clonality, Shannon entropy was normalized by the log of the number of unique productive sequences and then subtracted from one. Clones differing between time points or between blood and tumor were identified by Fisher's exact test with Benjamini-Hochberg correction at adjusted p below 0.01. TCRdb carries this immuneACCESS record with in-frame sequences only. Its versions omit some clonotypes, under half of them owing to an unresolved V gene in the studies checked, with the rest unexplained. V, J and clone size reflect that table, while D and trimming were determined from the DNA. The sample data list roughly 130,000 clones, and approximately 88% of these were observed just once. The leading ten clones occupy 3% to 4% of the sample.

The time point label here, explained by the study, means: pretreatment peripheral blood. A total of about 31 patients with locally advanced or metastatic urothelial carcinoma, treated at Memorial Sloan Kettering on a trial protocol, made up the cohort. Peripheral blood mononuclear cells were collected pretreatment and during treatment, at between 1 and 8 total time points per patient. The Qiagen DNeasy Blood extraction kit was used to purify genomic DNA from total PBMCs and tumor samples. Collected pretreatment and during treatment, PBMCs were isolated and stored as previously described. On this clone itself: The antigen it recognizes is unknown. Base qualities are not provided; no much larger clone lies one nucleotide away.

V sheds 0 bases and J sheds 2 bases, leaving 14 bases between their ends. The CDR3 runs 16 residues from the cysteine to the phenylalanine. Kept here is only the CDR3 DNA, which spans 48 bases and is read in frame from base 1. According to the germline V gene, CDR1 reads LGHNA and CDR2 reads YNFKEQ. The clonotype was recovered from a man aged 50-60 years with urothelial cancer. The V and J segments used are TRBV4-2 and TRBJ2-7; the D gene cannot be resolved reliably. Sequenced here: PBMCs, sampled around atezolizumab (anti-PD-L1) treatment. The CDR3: CASSQDKWSGTYEQYF. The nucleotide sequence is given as TGTGCCAGCAGCCAAGATAAATGGAGTGGAACCTACGAGCAGTACTTC.